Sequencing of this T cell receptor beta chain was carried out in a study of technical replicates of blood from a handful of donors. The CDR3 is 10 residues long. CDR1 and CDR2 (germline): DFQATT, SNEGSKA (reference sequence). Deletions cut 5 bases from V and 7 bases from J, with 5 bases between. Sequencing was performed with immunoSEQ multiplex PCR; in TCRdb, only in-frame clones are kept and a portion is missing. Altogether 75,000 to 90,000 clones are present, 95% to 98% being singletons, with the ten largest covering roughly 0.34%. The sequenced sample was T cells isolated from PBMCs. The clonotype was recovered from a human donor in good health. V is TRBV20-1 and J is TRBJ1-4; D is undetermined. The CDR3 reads CSASSEKLFF. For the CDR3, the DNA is TGCAGTGCTTCTAGTGAAAAACTGTTTTTT.